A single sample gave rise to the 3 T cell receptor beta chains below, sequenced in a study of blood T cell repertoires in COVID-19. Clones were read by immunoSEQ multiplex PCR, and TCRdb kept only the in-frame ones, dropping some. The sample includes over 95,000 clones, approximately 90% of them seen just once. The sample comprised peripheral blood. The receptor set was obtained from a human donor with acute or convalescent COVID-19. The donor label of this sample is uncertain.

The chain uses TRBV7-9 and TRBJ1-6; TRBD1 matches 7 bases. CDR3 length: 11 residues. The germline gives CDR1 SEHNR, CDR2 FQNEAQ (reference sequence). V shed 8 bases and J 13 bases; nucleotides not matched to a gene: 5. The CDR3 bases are TGTGCCAGCGGTAAACAGGGGCCCCTCCACTTT. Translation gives CASGKQGPLHF.

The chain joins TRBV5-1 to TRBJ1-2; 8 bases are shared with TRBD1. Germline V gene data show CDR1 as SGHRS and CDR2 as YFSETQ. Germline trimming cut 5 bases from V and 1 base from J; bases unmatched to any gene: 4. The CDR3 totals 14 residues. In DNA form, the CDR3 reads TGCGCCAGCAGGGACGGACAGGGTAACTATGGCTACACCTTC. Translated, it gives CASRDGQGNYGYTF.

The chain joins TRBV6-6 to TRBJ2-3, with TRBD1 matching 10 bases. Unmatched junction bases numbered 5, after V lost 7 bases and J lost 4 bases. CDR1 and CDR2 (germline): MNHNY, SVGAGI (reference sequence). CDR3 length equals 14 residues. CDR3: CASKRQGAPDTQYF. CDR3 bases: TGTGCCAGCAAACGACAGGGGGCCCCAGATACGCAGTATTTT.